The sample holds a few counts of the clone carrying this T cell receptor (beta chain). These data come from a study of blood T cell repertoires in COVID-19. Across the whole study: Acute-phase and convalescent COVID-19 samples originated in the United States, Italy and Spain. T cells, B-cell-depleted T cells, or PBMCs provided the cDNA or gDNA that served as material.

Germline CDR1 and CDR2: SNHLY and FYNNEI. Trimming removed 10 bases from V and 1 base from J; junction bases left unmatched: 2. The CDR3 is made up of 13 amino acids. Methods used by the authors: The authors estimated nucleated cell counts from reference gene primer amplification. Libraries were prepared by immunoSEQ multiplex PCR; TCRdb keeps only in-frame clonotypes and omits some of them. From that table come the V and J calls and clone size; the DNA was used to work out D and trimming. The sample has around 170,000 clones, under 85% seen once. The specimen was PBMCs or T cells enriched from blood (not recorded which). The clonotype was recovered from a man in his fifties or sixties who had recovered from COVID-19. This chain joins TRBV2 and TRBJ2-1; TRBD1 matches 9 bases. CDR3 residues: CATGQGSYNEQFF. The CDR3 bases are TGTGCCACGGGACAGGGATCCTACAATGAGCAGTTCTTC. Complete variable domain (other parts from reference TRBV2 and TRBJ2-1): EPEVTQTPSHQVTQMGQEVILRCVPISNHLYFYWYRQILGQKVEFLVSFYNNEISEKSEIFDDQFSVERPDGSNFTLKIRSTKLEDSAMYFCATGQGSYNEQFFGPGTRLTVL.